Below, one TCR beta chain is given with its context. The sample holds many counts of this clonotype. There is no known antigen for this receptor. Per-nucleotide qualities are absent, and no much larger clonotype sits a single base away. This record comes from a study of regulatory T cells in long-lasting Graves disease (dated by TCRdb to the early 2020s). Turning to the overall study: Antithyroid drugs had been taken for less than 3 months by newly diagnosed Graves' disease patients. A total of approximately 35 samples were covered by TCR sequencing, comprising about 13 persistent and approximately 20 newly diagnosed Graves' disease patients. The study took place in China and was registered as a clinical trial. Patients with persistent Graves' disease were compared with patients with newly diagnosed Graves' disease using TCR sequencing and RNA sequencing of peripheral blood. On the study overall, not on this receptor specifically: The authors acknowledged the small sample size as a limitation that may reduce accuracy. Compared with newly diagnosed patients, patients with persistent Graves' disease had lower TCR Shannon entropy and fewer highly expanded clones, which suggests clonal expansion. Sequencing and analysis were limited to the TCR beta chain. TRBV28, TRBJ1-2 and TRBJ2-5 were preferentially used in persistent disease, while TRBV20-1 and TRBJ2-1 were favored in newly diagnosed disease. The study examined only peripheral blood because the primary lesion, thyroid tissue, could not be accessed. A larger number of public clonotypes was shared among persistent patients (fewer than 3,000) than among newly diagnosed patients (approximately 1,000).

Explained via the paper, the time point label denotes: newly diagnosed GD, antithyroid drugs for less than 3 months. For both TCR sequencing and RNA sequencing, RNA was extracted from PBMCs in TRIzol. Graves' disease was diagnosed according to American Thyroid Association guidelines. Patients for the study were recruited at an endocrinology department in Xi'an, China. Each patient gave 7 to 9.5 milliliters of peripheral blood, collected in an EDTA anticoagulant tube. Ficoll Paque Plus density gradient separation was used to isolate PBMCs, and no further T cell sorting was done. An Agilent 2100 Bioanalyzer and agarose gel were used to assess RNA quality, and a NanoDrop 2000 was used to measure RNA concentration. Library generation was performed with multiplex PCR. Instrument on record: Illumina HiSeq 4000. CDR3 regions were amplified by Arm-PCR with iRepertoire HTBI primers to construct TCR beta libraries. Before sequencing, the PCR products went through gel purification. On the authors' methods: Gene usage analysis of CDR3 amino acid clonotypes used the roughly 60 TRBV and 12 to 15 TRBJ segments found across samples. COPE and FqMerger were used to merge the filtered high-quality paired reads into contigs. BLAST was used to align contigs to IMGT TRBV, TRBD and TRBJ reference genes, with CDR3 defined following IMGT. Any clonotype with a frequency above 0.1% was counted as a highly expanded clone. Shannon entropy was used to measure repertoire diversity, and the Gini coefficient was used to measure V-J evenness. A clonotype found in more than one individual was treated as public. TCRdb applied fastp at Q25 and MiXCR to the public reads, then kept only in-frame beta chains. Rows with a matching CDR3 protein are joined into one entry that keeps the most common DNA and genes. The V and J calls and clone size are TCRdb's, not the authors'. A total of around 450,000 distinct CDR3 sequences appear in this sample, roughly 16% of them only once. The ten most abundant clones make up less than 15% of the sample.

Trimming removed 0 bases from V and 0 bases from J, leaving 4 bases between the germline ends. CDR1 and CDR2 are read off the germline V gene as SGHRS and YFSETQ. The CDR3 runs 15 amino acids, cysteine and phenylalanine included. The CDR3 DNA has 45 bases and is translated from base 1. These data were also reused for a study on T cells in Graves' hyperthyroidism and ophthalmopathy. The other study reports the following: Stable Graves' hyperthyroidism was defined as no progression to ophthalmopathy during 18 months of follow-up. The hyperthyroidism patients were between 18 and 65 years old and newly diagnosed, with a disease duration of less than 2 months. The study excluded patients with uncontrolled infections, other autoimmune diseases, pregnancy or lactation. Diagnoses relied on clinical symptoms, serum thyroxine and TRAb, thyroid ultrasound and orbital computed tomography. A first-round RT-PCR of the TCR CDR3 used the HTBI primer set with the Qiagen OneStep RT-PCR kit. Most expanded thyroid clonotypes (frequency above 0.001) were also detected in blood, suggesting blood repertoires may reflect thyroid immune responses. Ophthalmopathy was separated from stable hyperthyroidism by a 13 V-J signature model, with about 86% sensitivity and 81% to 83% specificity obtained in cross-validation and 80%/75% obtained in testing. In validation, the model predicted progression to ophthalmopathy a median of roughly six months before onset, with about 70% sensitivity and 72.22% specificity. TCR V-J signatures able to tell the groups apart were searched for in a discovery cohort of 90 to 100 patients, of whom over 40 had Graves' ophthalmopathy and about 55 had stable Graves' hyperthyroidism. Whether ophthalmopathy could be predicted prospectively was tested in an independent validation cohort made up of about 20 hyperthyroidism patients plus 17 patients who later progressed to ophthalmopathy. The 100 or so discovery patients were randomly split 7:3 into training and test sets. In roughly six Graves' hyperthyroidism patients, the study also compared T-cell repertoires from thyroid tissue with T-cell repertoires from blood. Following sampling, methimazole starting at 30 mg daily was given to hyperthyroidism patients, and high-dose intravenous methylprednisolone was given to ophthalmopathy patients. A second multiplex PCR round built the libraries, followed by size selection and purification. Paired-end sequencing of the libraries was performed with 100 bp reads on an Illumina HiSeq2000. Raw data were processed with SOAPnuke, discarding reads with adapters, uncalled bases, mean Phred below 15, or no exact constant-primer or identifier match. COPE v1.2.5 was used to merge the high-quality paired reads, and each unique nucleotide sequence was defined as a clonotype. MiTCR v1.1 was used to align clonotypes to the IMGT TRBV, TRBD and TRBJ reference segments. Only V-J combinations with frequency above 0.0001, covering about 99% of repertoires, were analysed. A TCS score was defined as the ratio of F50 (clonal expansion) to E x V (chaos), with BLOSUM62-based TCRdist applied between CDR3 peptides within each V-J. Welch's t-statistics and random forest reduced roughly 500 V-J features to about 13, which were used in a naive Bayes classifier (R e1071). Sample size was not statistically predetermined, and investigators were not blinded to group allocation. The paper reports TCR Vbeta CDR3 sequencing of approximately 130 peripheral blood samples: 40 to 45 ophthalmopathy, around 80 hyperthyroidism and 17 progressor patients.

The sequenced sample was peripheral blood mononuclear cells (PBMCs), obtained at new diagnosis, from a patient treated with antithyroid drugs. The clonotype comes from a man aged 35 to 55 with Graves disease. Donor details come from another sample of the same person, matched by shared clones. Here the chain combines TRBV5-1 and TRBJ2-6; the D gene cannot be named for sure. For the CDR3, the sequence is CASSLESSGANVLTF. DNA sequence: TGCGCCAGCAGCTTGGAGTCCTCTGGGGCCAACGTCCTGACTTTC.